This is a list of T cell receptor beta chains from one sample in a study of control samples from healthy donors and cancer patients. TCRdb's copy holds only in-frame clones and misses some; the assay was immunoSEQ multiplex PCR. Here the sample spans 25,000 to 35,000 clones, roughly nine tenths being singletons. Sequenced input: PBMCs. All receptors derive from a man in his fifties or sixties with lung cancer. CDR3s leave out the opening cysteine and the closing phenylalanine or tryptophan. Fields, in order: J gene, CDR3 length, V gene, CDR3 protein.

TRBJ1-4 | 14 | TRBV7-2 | ASSLGSLATNEKLF
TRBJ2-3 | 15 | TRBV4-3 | ASSQYSGGGSTDTQY
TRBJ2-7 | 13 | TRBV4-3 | ASSQDFTNSYEQY
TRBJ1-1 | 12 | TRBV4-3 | ASSPNAVATEAF
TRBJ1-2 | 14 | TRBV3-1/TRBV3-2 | ASSHRGVGSSYGYT
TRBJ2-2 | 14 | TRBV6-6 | ASSYGGQFNTGELF
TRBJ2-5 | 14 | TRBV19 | ASSTLSQGIHETQY
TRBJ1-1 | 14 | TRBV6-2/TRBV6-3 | ASSYSGGNGNTEAF
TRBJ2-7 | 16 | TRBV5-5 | ASSLAVPGQVFSYEQY
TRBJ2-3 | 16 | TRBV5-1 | ASSFRPGSRGLTDTQY
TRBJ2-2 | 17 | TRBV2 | ASSEFSMGLAGDTGELF
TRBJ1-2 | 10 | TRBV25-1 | ASSYGSYGYT
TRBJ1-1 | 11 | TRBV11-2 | ASRVMMDTEAF
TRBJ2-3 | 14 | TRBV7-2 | ASSLGGGAGTDTQY
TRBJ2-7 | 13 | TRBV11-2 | ASSLALTSSYEQY
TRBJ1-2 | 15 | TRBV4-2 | ASSQEGPRDGNYGYT
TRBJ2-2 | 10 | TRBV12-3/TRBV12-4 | ASSRGSGELF
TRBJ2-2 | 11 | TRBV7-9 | ASSLLNSGELF
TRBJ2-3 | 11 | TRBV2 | ASKPGETDTQY
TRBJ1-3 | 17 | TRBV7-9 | ASSGWTGEDYSLENTIY
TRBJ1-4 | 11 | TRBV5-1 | ASSIATNEKLF
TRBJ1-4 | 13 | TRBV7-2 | ASSFQGTTNEKLF
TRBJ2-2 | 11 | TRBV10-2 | ASTVTNTGELF
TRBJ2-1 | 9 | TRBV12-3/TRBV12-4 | ASSLNNEQF
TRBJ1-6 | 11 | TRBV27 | ASSFWGKSPLH
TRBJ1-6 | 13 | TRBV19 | ASRTGTGVNSPLH
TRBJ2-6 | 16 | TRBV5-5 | ASSLAAGRVVGANVLT
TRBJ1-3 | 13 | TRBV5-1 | ASSGQGNNGNTIY
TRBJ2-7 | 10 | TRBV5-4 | ASSLLRSEQY
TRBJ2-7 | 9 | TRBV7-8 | ASSLGNEQY
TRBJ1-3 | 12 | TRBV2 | ASSRALSGNTIY
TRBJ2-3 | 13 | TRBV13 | ASSLGLAGVDTQY
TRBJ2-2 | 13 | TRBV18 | ASSSLAGHTGELF
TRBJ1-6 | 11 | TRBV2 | ASIRSYNSPLH
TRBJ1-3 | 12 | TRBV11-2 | ASSLGLSGNTIY
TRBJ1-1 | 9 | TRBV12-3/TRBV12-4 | ASDRGDRAF
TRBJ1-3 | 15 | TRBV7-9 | ASSFGQGAFSGNTIY
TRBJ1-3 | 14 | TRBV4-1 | ASSQEPGTRRNTIY
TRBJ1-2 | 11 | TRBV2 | ASQTAIFGGYT
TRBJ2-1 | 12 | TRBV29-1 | SVVPGASNNEQF
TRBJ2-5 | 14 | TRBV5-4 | ASSKGERGARETQY
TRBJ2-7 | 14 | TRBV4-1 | ASSQDHTGSFYEQY
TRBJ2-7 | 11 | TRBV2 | ASSVQGVDEQY
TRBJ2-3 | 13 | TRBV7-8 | ASSLAVADTDTQY
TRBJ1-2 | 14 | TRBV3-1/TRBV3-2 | ASSQERGRGVYGYT
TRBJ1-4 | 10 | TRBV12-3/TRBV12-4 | ASRQGDEKLF
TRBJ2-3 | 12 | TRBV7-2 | ASSFQHGTDTQY
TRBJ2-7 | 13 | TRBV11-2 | ASRPGSHPSYEQY
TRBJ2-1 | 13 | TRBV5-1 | ASSSGTTSYNEQF
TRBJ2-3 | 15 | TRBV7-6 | ASSLVSGGTNRGTQY
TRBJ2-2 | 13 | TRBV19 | ASSQQTGNTGELF
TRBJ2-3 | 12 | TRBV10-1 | ASSETLATDTQY
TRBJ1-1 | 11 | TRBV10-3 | AIRWDRNTEAF